The source of this TCR beta chain is a study of spatial heterogeneity in lung cancer. Germline V gene data show CDR1 as MNHEY and CDR2 as SVGAGI. This CDR3 is 15 amino acids long. The V and J ends lost 2 bases and 6 bases, in that order; junction bases with no gene match: 5. TCRdb re-analysed the 5' RACE reads in MiXCR, keeping a single row per CDR3 protein. The table lists some 100,000 distinct CDR3 sequences, around 4.8% of them singletons. This clonotype was seen many times. Its specificity is not known. The study's findings and limits: Higher tumor mutation counts went along with higher counts of expanded intratumoral alpha and beta TCRs.

This sample's time point: sample taken at primary tumor resection. The sequence derives from a male donor with early-stage non-small cell lung cancer. Material: lung tumor tissue, obtained at surgery. The V gene is TRBV6-5, the J gene TRBJ2-3, with 10 bases aligning to TRBD1. The CDR3 sequence is CASSYEDRGLDTQYF. The CDR3, as DNA: TGTGCCAGCAGTTACGAGGACAGGGGGTTGGATACGCAGTATTTT.